The rows below give T cell receptor beta chains drawn from one sample of a study of low-dose radiotherapy and immunotherapy resistance in tumors. One entry per CDR3 protein, called by TCRdb with MiXCR from the reads. The sample consists of 100,000 or so distinct CDR3 sequences, 8% to 10% of them appearing once. The sample here was PBMCs, taken before treatment. These receptors were collected from a male donor with prostate cancer. The CDR3 runs from the conserved cysteine through the conserved F or W. The order of the fields is V gene, D gene, J gene, clone size, CDR3 DNA, CDR3 protein. The D gene is left open where the match is weak. Clone size is given for some rows only: seen once, a few or many times, or a class if the clone is expanded.

>TRBV6-2/TRBV6-3|TRBD1|TRBJ2-7|many
TGTGCCAGCAGTTCCTTCACAGGGGGGCCCTACGAGCAGTACTTC
CASSSFTGGPYEQYF
>TRBV27|.|TRBJ2-1|many
TGTGCCAGCAGTCGCCCGCCTGGTGAGCAGTTCTTC
CASSRPPGEQFF
>TRBV28|TRBD1|TRBJ2-1|medium-sized
TGTGCCAGCAAGGGGGCGTTTGTAAACAATGAGCAGTTCTTC
CASKGAFVNNEQFF
>TRBV15|.|TRBJ2-3|many
TGTGCCACCAGCAGCACCGGTGGGGATACGCAGTATTTT
CATSSTGGDTQYF
>TRBV4-1|.|TRBJ2-6|.
TGCGCCAGCAGTCAAGACTCAGGACAGTGGCTCTCTGGGGCCAACGTCCTGACTTTC
CASSQDSGQWLSGANVLTF
>TRBV29-1|TRBD1|TRBJ1-2|many
TGCAGCGCTAACTCGGACAGGGGGCTCGGGGGCTACACCTTC
CSANSDRGLGGYTF
>TRBV18|.|TRBJ2-5|many
TGTGCCAGCTCACCAGGGGCGAGAGAGACCCAGTACTTC
CASSPGARETQYF
>TRBV7-3|TRBD1|TRBJ1-1|many
TGTGCCAGCAGCCCGGGGACAGGGAGAGCTTTCTTT
CASSPGTGRAFF
>TRBV6-2/TRBV6-3|.|TRBJ2-2|many
TGTGCCAGCAGCAGATACAGGACGAACACCGGGGAGCTGTTTTTT
CASSRYRTNTGELFF
>TRBV28|.|TRBJ2-7|many
TGTGCCAGCAGTTTAACAGGGACCTACGAGCAGTACTTC
CASSLTGTYEQYF
>TRBV11-1|TRBD2|TRBJ2-7|many
TGTGCCAGCAGCGTCACCGGGACTAGCGGTTCCTACGAGCAGTACTTC
CASSVTGTSGSYEQYF
>TRBV6-6|TRBD2|TRBJ2-7|many
TGTGCCAGCAGACTAGCGGGGTCCTCCTACGAGCAGTACTTC
CASRLAGSSYEQYF
>TRBV6-2/TRBV6-3|TRBD2|TRBJ2-3|many
TGTGCCAGCAGTTACTCGATATCCCTAGCGGGAGGAGGAGGTAGCACAGATACGCAGTATTTT
CASSYSISLAGGGGSTDTQYF
>TRBV28|.|TRBJ2-1|once
TGTGCCAGCAGTTCCTGGGACGGCTCCTACAATGAGCAGTTCTTC
CASSSWDGSYNEQFF
>TRBV24-1|TRBD2|TRBJ2-1|many
TGTGCCACCAGTGATTTTACGGGACTAGCGGGATACAATGAGCAGTTCTTC
CATSDFTGLAGYNEQFF
>TRBV19|.|TRBJ2-1|many
TGTGCCAGTAGTGGTTCAAACTCCTACAATGAGCAGTTCTTC
CASSGSNSYNEQFF
>TRBV4-2|TRBD1|TRBJ1-4|many
TGTGCCAGCAGCCAAGAAACAGGGGTATACGAAAAACTGTTTTTT
CASSQETGVYEKLFF
>TRBV19|.|TRBJ2-1|many
TGTGCCAGTAGTTACGGCCCCGAATCCACTGAGCAGTTCTTC
CASSYGPESTEQFF
>TRBV28|.|TRBJ2-5|many
TGTGCCAGCAGTTTATACGGGACCCAGTACTTC
CASSLYGTQYF
>TRBV5-1|.|TRBJ2-7|few
TGCGCCAGCAGCTTGGACTCAACGGGGGAGCAGTACTTC
CASSLDSTGEQYF
>TRBV7-2|.|TRBJ2-5|many
TGTGCCAGCAGCTTTTCCATGCGGGAGACCCAGTACTTC
CASSFSMRETQYF
>TRBV30|.|TRBJ1-5|many
TGTGCCTGGAGTGCCAGTCCGTCCGGGACACTTGATCAGCCCCAGCATTTT
CAWSASPSGTLDQPQHF
>TRBV12-3/TRBV12-4|TRBD1|TRBJ2-1|many
TGTGCCAGCAGGGACAGGGAATACAATGAGCAGTTCTTC
CASRDREYNEQFF
>TRBV15|.|TRBJ2-5|many
TGTGCCACCAGCAGAGATCGGGAGACCCAGTACTTC
CATSRDRETQYF
>TRBV21-1|.|TRBJ2-7|many
TGTGCCAGCAGCAGCTTCAGACAGGGGGCAACCGAGCAGTACTTC
CASSSFRQGATEQYF
>TRBV10-3|.|TRBJ2-5|few
TGTGCCATCAGTGAGTCCTCTCTACAGGGTCAAGAGACCCAGTACTTC
CAISESSLQGQETQYF
>TRBV3-1|.|TRBJ2-7|many
TGTGCCAGCAGCCAAGTCCAGTTCGAGCAGTACTTC
CASSQVQFEQYF
>TRBV5-1|.|TRBJ2-3|many
TGCGCCAGCAGTGTGTCGGGGGCTCCAGATACGCAGTATTTT
CASSVSGAPDTQYF
>TRBV28|.|TRBJ1-4|many
TGTGCCAGCAGTTTAATAGGCCATAATGAAAAACTGTTTTTT
CASSLIGHNEKLFF
>TRBV5-1|TRBD1|TRBJ1-4|many
TGCGCCAGCAGCTTGGAGACAGGGGATTATGAAAAACTGTTTTTT
CASSLETGDYEKLFF
>TRBV5-1|TRBD1|TRBJ2-6|many
TGCGCCAGCAGTCTACGCCCAGGGGGAGACGGGGCCAACGTCCTGACTTTC
CASSLRPGGDGANVLTF
>TRBV10-3|.|TRBJ2-2|many
TGTGCCATCAGGACAGACGGGATTACCGGGGAGCTGTTTTTT
CAIRTDGITGELFF
>TRBV6-6|TRBD2|TRBJ2-7|many
TGTGCCAGCAGCTCCGGGACTAGCGCCTACGAGCAGTACTTC
CASSSGTSAYEQYF
>TRBV20-1|.|TRBJ2-7|many
TGCAGTGCTAGTCGGGACTCCCTCGAGCAGTACTTC
CSASRDSLEQYF
>TRBV6-2/TRBV6-3|TRBD2|TRBJ2-7|many
TGTGCCAGCAGGGATCTAGCGGGAGAAGGGTCCTACGAGCAGTACTTC
CASRDLAGEGSYEQYF
>TRBV7-9|TRBD2|TRBJ2-1|many
TGTGCCAGCAGCTTAGACGCGGGAGGTCGATACAATGAGCAGTTCTTC
CASSLDAGGRYNEQFF
>TRBV4-3|TRBD2|TRBJ2-1|many
TGCGCCAGCAGCCAAGGGTGGCGGGAGTACTACAATGAGCAGTTCTTC
CASSQGWREYYNEQFF
>TRBV5-1|TRBD2|TRBJ2-1|many
TGCGCCAGCAGCTATACTAGCGGGGTCTACAATGAGCAGTTCTTC
CASSYTSGVYNEQFF
>TRBV20-1|TRBD2|TRBJ2-7|many
TGCAGTGCTAGAGAGGAGCGGGAGTGGTCCTACGAGCAGTACTTC
CSAREEREWSYEQYF
>TRBV26|.|TRBJ2-7|many
TGTGCCAGCACAGGGGGACAGGGGGCCTACGAGCAGTACTTC
CASTGGQGAYEQYF
>TRBV5-6|.|TRBJ1-2|many
TGTGCCAGCAGCTTGCGAGGCGCGGGTTATGGCTACACCTTC
CASSLRGAGYGYTF
>TRBV6-2/TRBV6-3|TRBD1|TRBJ1-6|many
TGTGCCAGCTCGGACAGGACTAATTCACCCCTCCACTTT
CASSDRTNSPLHF
>TRBV11-1|.|TRBJ2-2|many
TGTGCCAGCAGCTTAAGCGGGGCGACAGGCGGGGAGCTGTTTTTT
CASSLSGATGGELFF
>TRBV7-3|.|TRBJ2-2|many
TGTGCCAGCCTCCTTGGCGGGGGCGCGGCCGGGGAGCTGTTTTTT
CASLLGGGAAGELFF
>TRBV18|TRBD2|TRBJ2-1|many
TGTGCCAGCTCACCCCGGACTAGCGGAACCTACAATGAGCAGTTCTTC
CASSPRTSGTYNEQFF
>TRBV28|.|TRBJ2-6|many
TGTGCCAGCCTTCAGGGACCTGGGGCCAACGTCCTGACTTTC
CASLQGPGANVLTF
>TRBV28|.|TRBJ1-2|many
TGTGCCAGCAGTGACGGAATCTATGGCTACACCTTC
CASSDGIYGYTF
>TRBV24-1|.|TRBJ2-6|.
TGTGCCACCAGTGATCGACGGCAGACCGGGGCCAACGTCCTGACTTTC
CATSDRRQTGANVLTF
>TRBV3-1|.|TRBJ2-5|many
TGTGCCAGCAGCCAAGATGGATCGGGTTTCGGTGAGACCCAGTACTTC
CASSQDGSGFGETQYF
>TRBV18|TRBD2|TRBJ2-1|few
TGTGCCAGCTCACCAGGGACTAGCGGGAGTATATATGAGCAGTTCTTC
CASSPGTSGSIYEQFF
>TRBV4-2|TRBD1|TRBJ2-1|many
TGTGCCAGCAGCCAAGAACGGGACAGACACCACAATGAGCAGTTCTTC
CASSQERDRHHNEQFF
>TRBV29-1|TRBD1|TRBJ1-1|many
TGCAGCGGGGGACAGGGGCAGAGCACTGAAGCTTTCTTT
CSGGQGQSTEAFF
>TRBV28|.|TRBJ1-6|many
TGTGCCAGCAGGAGTAATTCACCCCTCCACTTT
CASRSNSPLHF
>TRBV12-3/TRBV12-4|TRBD1|TRBJ2-7|few
TGTGCCAGCAGTGTGCAGGGGGCCTACGAGCAGTACTTC
CASSVQGAYEQYF
>TRBV2|.|TRBJ2-3|many
TGTGCCAGCAGCGGGGATAGCACAGATACGCAGTATTTT
CASSGDSTDTQYF